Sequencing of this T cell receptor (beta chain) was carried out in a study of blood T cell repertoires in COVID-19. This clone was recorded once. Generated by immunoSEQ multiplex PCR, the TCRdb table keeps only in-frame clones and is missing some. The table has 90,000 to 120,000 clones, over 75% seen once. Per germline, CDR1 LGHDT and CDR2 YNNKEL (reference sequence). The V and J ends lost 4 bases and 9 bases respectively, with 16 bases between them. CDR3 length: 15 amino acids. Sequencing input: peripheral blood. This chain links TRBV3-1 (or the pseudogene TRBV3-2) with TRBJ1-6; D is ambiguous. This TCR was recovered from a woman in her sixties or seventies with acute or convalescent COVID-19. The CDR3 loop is CASSPSAGSSSPLHF. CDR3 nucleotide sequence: TGTGCCAGCAGCCCGTCCGCGGGTTCGAGTTCACCCCTCCACTTT.